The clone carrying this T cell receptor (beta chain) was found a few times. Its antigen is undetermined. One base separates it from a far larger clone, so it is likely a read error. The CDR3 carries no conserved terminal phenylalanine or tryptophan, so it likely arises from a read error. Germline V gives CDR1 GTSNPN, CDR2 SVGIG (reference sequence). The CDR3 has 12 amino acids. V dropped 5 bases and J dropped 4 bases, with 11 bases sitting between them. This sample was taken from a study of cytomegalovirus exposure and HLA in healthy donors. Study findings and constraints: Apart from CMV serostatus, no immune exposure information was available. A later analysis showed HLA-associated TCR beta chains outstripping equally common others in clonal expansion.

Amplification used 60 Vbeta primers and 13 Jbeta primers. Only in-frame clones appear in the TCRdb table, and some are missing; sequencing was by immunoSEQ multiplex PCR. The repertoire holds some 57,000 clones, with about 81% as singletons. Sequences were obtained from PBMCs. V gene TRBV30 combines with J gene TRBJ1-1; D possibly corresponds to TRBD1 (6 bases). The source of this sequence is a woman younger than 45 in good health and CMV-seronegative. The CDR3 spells CAWGAGATEAFY. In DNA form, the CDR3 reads TGTGCCTGGGGCGCAGGGGCCACTGAAGCTTTCTAT.